This paragraph reports one TCR beta chain. TCRdb re-called the 5' RACE reads; every CDR3 protein appears as one record, without DNA. The specimen's table records 250,000 to 300,000 distinct CDR3 sequences. The data are from a study of T cells expressing NK-cell markers. This CDR3 is built from 14 residues. The TCR comes from a man aged 18 to 29 in good health. The sequencing input was blood T cells: a sorted CD56 or NKG2C T cell subset, CD4+ or CD8+ T cells, or bulk PBMC T cells (not recorded which). The V call is TRBV12-3 or TRBV12-4, the J call TRBJ1-1. The CDR3 loop reads CASSPIEHVVEAFF.